These 20 T cell receptor beta chains came from one sample sequenced in a study of blood T cell repertoires in COVID-19. Only in-frame clones appear in the TCRdb table, and some are missing; sequencing was by immunoSEQ multiplex PCR. The sample lists roughly 250,000 clones, roughly nine tenths occurring once. Source material: PBMCs or T cells enriched from blood (not recorded which). These receptors were obtained from a woman in her 30s with acute COVID-19.

In its sample, this clone was seen a few times. The V gene is TRBV28, the J gene TRBJ1-5; D remains unclear. Between the trimmed V and J ends, which lost 8 bases and 14 bases, there was a span of 16 bases. Looked up from germline, CDR1 is MDHEN and CDR2 is SYDVKM. This CDR3 is built from 11 residues. The CDR3 reads CASGQHQQEHF. The DNA for the CDR3 is TGTGCCAGCGGGCAACACCAACAAGAGCATTTT.

The chain links TRBV20-1 to TRBJ2-4; the match to TRBD2 covers 10 bases. Germline CDR1 DFQATT, CDR2 SNEGSKA (reference sequence). The ends lost 3 bases at V and 2 bases at J; junction bases unmatched: 4. CDR3 length: 15 residues. The CDR3 sequence is CSASLAGVPKNIQYF. The CDR3 DNA reads as TGCAGTGCTAGTCTAGCGGGGGTGCCCAAAAACATTCAGTACTTC.

CDR3 nucleotides: TGTGCCAGCAGCGGCGGGGGGCTATCCTACGAGCAGTACTTC. This gives the protein CASSGGGLSYEQYF. The chain links TRBV2 to TRBJ2-7; TRBD2 matches 8 bases. The V segment lost 6 bases and the J segment 1 base; nucleotides outside the gene matches: 5. Germline CDR1 SNHLY, CDR2 FYNNEI. The CDR3 has 14 residues.

This sequence joins TRBV6-1 and TRBJ1-3, with D unresolved. Germline values: CDR1 MNHNS, CDR2 SASEGT. The length of the CDR3 is 16 residues. The ends were cut back, 2 bases at V and 4 bases at J, with 15 bases in the middle. The CDR3 loop reads CASSEMAALYGNTIYF. The CDR3 bases are TGTGCCAGCAGTGAAATGGCGGCACTCTACGGAAACACCATATATTTT.

The rearrangement joins TRBV6-5 to TRBJ1-3, with TRBD1 matching 9 bases. CDR3 length: 15 amino acids. Germline-derived CDR1 and CDR2 are MNHEY and SVGAGI. Germline trimming cut 5 bases from V and 4 bases from J; bases unmatched to any gene: 6. CDR3 DNA: TGTGCCAGCAGTACAGGGGGCGCATTGGGAAACACCATATATTTT. It encodes CASSTGGALGNTIYF.

The sample holds one count of this clone. This sequence joins TRBV18 and TRBJ2-2; 8 nucleotides agree with TRBD1. CDR1 and CDR2 from the germline V gene are KGHSH and LQKENI. The ends lost 6 bases at V and 3 bases at J; junction bases unmatched: 3. The CDR3 spans 14 residues. CDR3 coding DNA: TGTGCCAGCTCCGCGACAGGGGACACCGGGGAGCTGTTTTTT. Its protein is CASSATGDTGELFF.

Written as DNA, the CDR3 is TGTGCCAGCAGTGGACCGGGCAATGAGCAGTTCTTC. Its translation is CASSGPGNEQFF. The chain is built from TRBV2 and TRBJ2-1; D is undetermined. The V gene's germline CDR1 is SNHLY and CDR2 FYNNEI. V was pared by 4 bases and J by 6 bases, with 7 bases between. There are 12 residues in the CDR3.

The V gene is TRBV19, the J gene TRBJ1-5, with 8 bases matching TRBD1. This CDR3 is 15 amino acids long. Germline V CDR1 and CDR2: LNHDA, SQIVND (reference sequence). V trimming: 4 bases; J trimming: 6 bases; junction bases outside the gene matches: 8. This CDR3 is CASSTGQGIGQPQHF. In DNA form, the CDR3 reads TGTGCCAGTAGTACCGGACAGGGTATAGGTCAGCCCCAGCATTTT.

This chain links TRBV7-8 with TRBJ2-3; 13 bases match TRBD2. CDR1 is SGHVS, CDR2 FQNEAQ, per germline. The V segment lost 6 bases and the J segment 1 base; nucleotides outside the gene matches: 7. This CDR3 region has 17 residues. The CDR3 loop is CASRPTSGRAGTDTQYF. The CDR3 DNA reads TGTGCCAGCAGACCAACTAGCGGGAGGGCTGGCACAGATACGCAGTATTTT.

This chain links TRBV19 with TRBJ1-3, with 9 nucleotides matching TRBD1. Trimming at V came to 6 bases and at J to 3 bases, leaving 6 bases not matched to a gene. This CDR3 spans 15 amino acids. The germline CDR1 and CDR2 sequences are LNHDA and SQIVND (reference sequence). The CDR3 DNA reads as TGTGCCAGTAGGCCGGGACAGGGACTTGGAAACACCATATATTTT. Translating it yields CASRPGQGLGNTIYF.

V and J are TRBV18 and TRBJ1-6; D not certain. The ends were cut back, 3 bases at V and 4 bases at J, with 13 bases in the middle. CDR1 is KGHSH, CDR2 LQKENI, per germline. CDR3 size: 16 residues. The CDR3 protein is CASSPLPADYNSPLHF. The CDR3 DNA reads TGTGCCAGCTCACCCCTACCGGCGGATTATAATTCACCCCTCCACTTT. Full variable domain (outside the CDR3, taken from reference TRBV18 and TRBJ1-6): NAGVMQNPRHLVRRRGQEARLRCSPMKGHSHVYWYRQLPEEGLKFMVYLQKENIIDESGMPKERFSAEFPKEGPSILRIQQVVRGDSAAYFCASSPLPADYNSPLHFGNGTRLTVT.

The rearrangement joins TRBV28 to TRBJ2-3, with 8 nucleotides matching TRBD1. V shed 2 bases and J 3 bases; nucleotides not matched to a gene: 1. Germline V gene data show CDR1 as MDHEN and CDR2 as SYDVKM. This CDR3 is 14 amino acids long. Here the CDR3 reads CASSLTGGTDTQYF. The DNA for the CDR3 is TGTGCCAGCAGTTTAACAGGGGGGACAGATACGCAGTATTTT.

The V call is TRBV2, the J call TRBJ1-3; D not certain. This CDR3 contains 15 residues. Germline values: CDR1 SNHLY, CDR2 FYNNEI. Trimming took off 5 bases at V and 2 bases at J, with 13 bases between the two ends. CDR3 sequence reads: CASSQDGVTGNTIYF. The CDR3 nucleotides read TGTGCCAGCAGTCAGGACGGGGTAACTGGAAACACCATATATTTT.

The chain carries TRBV7-9 and TRBJ1-1; weak D call: TRBD1 (5 bases). The CDR3 is made up of 16 amino acids. Trimming removed 4 bases from V and 0 bases from J, with 15 bases in between. Looked up from germline, CDR1 is SEHNR and CDR2 is FQNEAQ (reference sequence). The CDR3 coding sequence is TGTGCCAGCAGCTCCACCGGCGGGGGGTTGAACACTGAAGCTTTCTTT. As protein: CASSSTGGGLNTEAFF.

The chain uses TRBV5-5 and TRBJ2-3; D is undetermined. The CDR3 runs 11 residues. The germline V gene has CDR1 SGHKS and CDR2 YYEKEE (reference sequence). V was clipped by 4 bases and J by 4 bases, with 4 bases between them. CDR3 in amino acids: CASSPADTQYF. For the CDR3, the DNA is TGTGCCAGCAGCCCTGCAGATACGCAGTATTTT.

The J gene is TRBJ1-2, the V gene TRBV30, with 8 bases identical to TRBD1. The germline V gene has CDR1 GTSNPN and CDR2 SVGIG (reference sequence). The V and J ends lost 3 bases and 4 bases, in that order; junction bases with no gene match: 4. There are 13 residues in the CDR3. Here the CDR3 reads CAWRVGQAYGYTF. The CDR3, as DNA: TGTGCCTGGAGGGTGGGACAGGCCTATGGCTACACCTTC.

This clone was counted only a few times. The V call is TRBV29-1, the J call TRBJ2-2, with D hard to call. This CDR3 spans 14 amino acids. The V end lost 6 bases, the J end lost 0 bases, and 11 bases lay between the germline ends. Germline CDR1 and CDR2: SQVTM and ANQGSEA. The DNA of the CDR3 is TGCAGCGTCTGTACCGAGACGAACACCGGGGAGCTGTTTTTT. Its translation: CSVCTETNTGELFF.

This clone has just a few counts. The chain couples TRBV4-1 to TRBJ1-6; 10 bases align to TRBD1. Germline V CDR1 and CDR2: MGHRA, YSYEKL. The CDR3 consists of 17 residues. The ends lost 4 bases at V and 7 bases at J; junction bases unmatched: 10. The CDR3 is CASSLSPEGQGNSPLHF. The DNA of the CDR3 is TGCGCCAGCAGCCTCTCCCCGGAGGGACAGGGGAATTCACCCCTCCACTTT.

This clone has a handful of counts. Within the sample, other DNA sequences also encode this same CDR3. This sequence joins TRBV14 and TRBJ1-6; no clear D gene. In germline, CDR1 is SGHDN, CDR2 FVKESK. The ends were cut back, 1 base at V and 7 bases at J, with 5 bases in the middle. There are 13 residues in the CDR3. The DNA for the CDR3 is TGTGCCAGCAGCCAAGTTCAGAATTCACCCCTCCACTTT. Translated: CASSQVQNSPLHF.

The rearrangement links TRBV3-1 (or the pseudogene TRBV3-2) to TRBJ2-1; D call uncertain. Germline assignment: CDR1 LGHDT and CDR2 YNNKEL (reference sequence). With 4 bases removed from V and 7 bases from J, the gap between germline ends came to 11 bases. The CDR3 sequence is 13 residues long. The CDR3 reads CASSLIARNEQFF. The CDR3 DNA sequence: TGTGCCAGCAGCCTAATAGCTCGGAATGAGCAGTTCTTC.